A single T cell receptor beta chain is shown here with its context. No antigen is known for it. CDR3 length: 13 residues. V dropped 7 bases and J dropped 5 bases, with 13 bases sitting between them. Looked up from germline, CDR1 is SGDLS and CDR2 is YYNGEE. This sample was included in a study of post-analysis software for immune sequencing data. Study context: Clinical courses comprised relapsing-remitting, secondary progressive and progressive-relapsing multiple sclerosis. Findings and caveats of the study: Compared against controls, patients with multiple sclerosis displayed significantly lower normalized Chao1 diversity. F measure grouped same-batch samples tightly together. The study found TRBV5-6, TRBV5-1 and TRBV20-1 among five or six TRBV segments more frequent in patients than controls.

Unique molecular identifiers had been added to the TCR beta cDNA libraries. cDNA molecules numbering some 500,000 came from roughly 1 to 10 million T cells. TCRdb processed the PCR reads anew with MiXCR; each CDR3 protein has one entry. The data show roughly 600,000 distinct CDR3 sequences, roughly 40% seen once. Sequencing was done on a sample of blood. The origin of this receptor is a girl aged 10-17 years with multiple sclerosis. The chain employs TRBV9 and TRBJ2-1; no definite D call. CDR3 coding DNA: TGTGCCAGCCAAGGCCGGGTTAACAATGAGCAGTTCTTC. It is translated as CASQGRVNNEQFF.